The 29 T cell receptor beta chains below all came from one sample that was sequenced in a study of CD8+ T cells in alopecia areata. Separation of pooled cutaneous lymph node cells was by sorting with CD4, CD8alpha, NKG2D, NKG2ACE and other markers. It was cDNA, reverse transcribed from extracted RNA, that served as the sequencing template. Libraries were prepared by immunoSEQ multiplex PCR; TCRdb keeps only in-frame clonotypes and omits some of them. The sample yields 270,000 or so clones, without any singletons. The sequencing sample was made of CD4+ T cells sorted from a lymph node. The receptors here all came from a C3H/HeJ mouse with alopecia areata. For the strain, the MHC haplotype given is H2-k.

As regards this clone: Mouse gene names and germline throughout. The read ends 4 residues shy of where the CDR3 ends; the end is completed using the germline J gene. The chain recombines TRBV1 with TRBJ2-5; 8 nucleotides line up with TRBD1. CDR1 is NSQYPW and CDR2 is LRSPGD in the germline V gene (reference sequence). The CDR3 consists of 16 residues. CDR3 residues: CTCSALSTGGRDTQYF. The CDR3 bases that were read are TGCACCTGCAGTGCCCTTTCCACAGGGGGGAGAGAC. Full variable domain (missing parts from reference TRBV1 and TRBJ2-5): VTLLEQNPRWRLVPRGQAVNLRCILKNSQYPWMSWYQQDLQKQLQWLFTLRSPGDKEVKSLPGADYLATRVTDTELRLQVANMSQGRTLYCTCSALSTGGRDTQYFGPGTRLLVL.

In regard to this clone: Gene names are the mouse ones. The read ends 3 residues before the CDR3 terminus; that terminus is restored from the germline J gene. This chain links TRBV1 with TRBJ1-6; D may be TRBD1 (6 bases). TRBJ1-6 counts as an open reading frame of uncertain function. Germline values: CDR1 NSQYPW, CDR2 LRSPGD (reference sequence). This CDR3 has 19 amino acids. Trimming removed 2 bases from V and 0 bases from J, with 17 bases in between. The CDR3 loop is CTCSAKRTDKSSYNSPLYF. CDR3 DNA (partial): TGCACCTGCAGTGCAAAAAGGACAGACAAATCTTCCTATAATTCGCCC.

This clone has only a few counts. Gene names and germline match the mouse. The CDR3 extends 4 residues past the end of the read, so its final part is completed from the germline J gene. The chain combines TRBV29 with TRBJ2-4, with D perhaps TRBD1 (5 bases). CDR3 length: 14 residues. Germline CDR1 and CDR2: MSHET and SYDVDS. Trimming stripped 6 bases from V and 0 bases from J, with 10 bases between. The CDR3 bases that were read are TGTGCTAGCAGCCCGACAGCTAGTCAAAAC. This sequence encodes CASSPTASQN. The full CDR3 sequence reads CASSPTASQNTLYF.

For this clone: The listed genes are named as in mouse. The read ends 4 residues before the CDR3 terminus; that terminus is restored from the germline J gene. This chain links TRBV2 with TRBJ1-2; 7 bases fit TRBD1. CDR1 is LGHNA, CDR2 YSYQKL, per germline. CDR3 length equals 13 residues. With V trimmed by 4 bases and J by 3 bases, 2 bases remained unmatched. CDR3 sequence: CASSPGQDSDYTF. The DNA read from the CDR3 is TGTGCCAGCAGCCCCGGACAGGACTCC.

Regarding this clone: Gene names and germline match the mouse. The DNA ends 4 residues before the CDR3 does, and the rest of the CDR3 is filled in from the germline J gene. The V gene is TRBV1, the J gene TRBJ2-1; D might be TRBD1 (6 bases). Trimming removed 0 bases from V and 5 bases from J, with 14 bases in between. This CDR3 comprises 16 residues. Germline CDR1 and CDR2: NSQYPW and LRSPGD (reference sequence). This chain's CDR3 is CTCSADRRGMDAEQFF. CDR3 DNA, as far as it was read: TGCACCTGCAGTGCAGATAGGAGGGGGATGGATGCT.

This clone showed up just a few times. Mouse names are used for the genes. The read falls 4 residues short of the CDR3 end, and the missing part is taken from the germline J gene. The chain employs TRBV1 and TRBJ2-3, with TRBD2 matching 8 bases. Germline assignment: CDR1 NSQYPW and CDR2 LRSPGD (reference sequence). The CDR3 length is 15 residues. After removal of 1 base from V and 4 bases from J, the junction contained 4 bases not matched to a gene. The CDR3 reads CTCSAGGGGSETLYF. The CDR3 DNA, read in part, is TGCACCTGCAGTGCAGGAGGGGGGGGCTCAGAA. Combining the CDR3 with reference TRBV1 and TRBJ2-3 gives the whole variable domain VTLLEQNPRWRLVPRGQAVNLRCILKNSQYPWMSWYQQDLQKQLQWLFTLRSPGDKEVKSLPGADYLATRVTDTELRLQVANMSQGRTLYCTCSAGGGGSETLYFGSGTRLTVL.

About this clone itself: The genes are named according to mouse. The DNA ends 4 residues before the CDR3 does, and the rest of the CDR3 is filled in from the germline J gene. The V call is TRBV31, the J call TRBJ1-1; D possibly corresponds to TRBD1 (6 bases). From germline, CDR1 is GKSSPN and CDR2 SITVG. This CDR3 is 14 amino acids long. V was clipped by 3 bases and J by 0 bases, with 11 bases between them. The CDR3 DNA, read in part, is TGTGCCTGGAGGACCGGGACAACAAACACA. It codes for CAWRTGTTNT. The entire CDR3 protein reads CAWRTGTTNTEVFF.

A word on this clone: Gene names and germline refer to mouse. The DNA ends 4 residues before the CDR3 does, and the rest of the CDR3 is filled in from the germline J gene. The chain couples TRBV5 to TRBJ2-7; 12 positions agree with TRBD2. Germline-derived CDR1 and CDR2 are LGHNA and YNLKQL (reference sequence). The CDR3 covers 15 residues. Germline trimming cut 4 bases from V and 2 bases from J; bases unmatched to any gene: 3. The CDR3 bases that were read are TGTGCCAGCAGCCCCGGACTGGGGGGGACCTAT. It codes for CASSPGLGGTY. The whole CDR3 is CASSPGLGGTYEQYF.

A note on this clone: Mouse gene names and germline throughout. The read ends 4 residues shy of where the CDR3 ends; the end is completed using the germline J gene. The chain links TRBV5 to TRBJ1-1, with D perhaps TRBD1 (6 bases). This CDR3 contains 15 residues. Trimming removed 2 bases at V and 1 base at J, with 11 bases between. Germline loops: CDR1 LGHNA, CDR2 YNLKQL (reference sequence). CDR3 in amino acids: CASSQITGRNTEVFF. CDR3 DNA (partial): TGTGCCAGCAGCCAAATTACAGGGAGAAACACA.

In regard to this clone: The gene names here belong to mouse. The read stops 4 residues short of the end of the CDR3; the missing end is completed from the germline J gene. V is TRBV1 and J is TRBJ2-3, with TRBD2 matching 10 bases. V was clipped by 3 bases and J by 0 bases; unmatched bases: 6. The CDR3 is 17 residues long. Per germline, CDR1 NSQYPW and CDR2 LRSPGD (reference sequence). CDR3 loop: CTCSASTGGYSAETLYF. The DNA read from the CDR3 is TGCACCTGCAGTGCTTCGACTGGGGGGTATAGTGCAGAA.

In its sample, this clone was seen a few times. Mouse germline and gene names are used. Read coverage stops 4 residues before the CDR3 terminus; the germline J gene supplies the remainder. The rearrangement joins TRBV19 to TRBJ2-7; TRBD1 might be the D (5 bases). The CDR3 has 10 amino acids. The germline V gene encodes CDR1 FNHDT and CDR2 SITEND (reference sequence). The CDR3 bases that were read are TGTGCCAGCACAGGGTAT. Translating it yields CASTGY. The whole CDR3 sequence reads CASTGYEQYF.

This clone was seen only a few times. These gene names are mouse names. The DNA ends 4 residues before the CDR3 does, and the rest of the CDR3 is filled in from the germline J gene. The genes are TRBV31 and TRBJ2-1, with TRBD2 identical over 7 bases. Germline lookup yields CDR1 GKSSPN and CDR2 SITVG. The length of the CDR3 is 15 residues. The junction had 8 bases not matched to a gene; V was cut back by 3 bases and J by 3 bases. The CDR3 bases that were read are TGTGCCTGGAGCCTTATGACTGGGCCCTATGCT. Translating gives CAWSLMTGPYA. The full-length CDR3 reads as CAWSLMTGPYAEQFF.

This clone was counted a few times. These gene names are mouse names. The DNA ends 4 residues before the CDR3 does, and the rest of the CDR3 is filled in from the germline J gene. The V call is TRBV19, the J call TRBJ2-1; 9 bases agree with TRBD1. The CDR3 is made up of 14 amino acids. The germline V gene encodes CDR1 FNHDT and CDR2 SITEND (reference sequence). The trim removed 5 bases at V and 3 bases at J, leaving 3 bases unmatched. CDR3 bases read: TGTGCCAGCAGACAGGGGGCCTTCTATGCT. Amino acids: CASRQGAFYA. The full-length CDR3 reads as CASRQGAFYAEQFF.

To note about this clone: Mouse names are used for the genes. The read halts 4 residues ahead of the CDR3 end, with the missing end drawn from the germline J gene. V and J are TRBV5 and TRBJ2-2; D unclear. V was cut by 4 bases and J by 0 bases, with 6 bases left in between. The CDR3 extends over 14 amino acids. CDR1 LGHNA and CDR2 YNLKQL come from the germline V gene (reference sequence). The sequenced CDR3 bases are TGTGCCAGCAGCCGTACAACAAACACCGGG. Residues: CASSRTTNTG. The entire CDR3 protein is CASSRTTNTGQLYF.

In its sample, this clone was seen a few times. All gene names here are mouse names. The sequence runs out 4 residues before the end of the CDR3; the remainder is reconstructed from the germline J gene. Other DNA sequences in this specimen translate into the identical CDR3. V gene TRBV13-2 combines with J gene TRBJ2-5; 9 bases are a match to TRBD2. V gave up 5 bases and J gave up 3 bases; unmatched junction bases: 1. The CDR3 contains 13 residues. CDR1 and CDR2 (germline): NNHNN, SYGAGS (reference sequence). CDR3 region: CASGDWGQDTQYF. The sequenced CDR3 bases are TGTGCCAGCGGCGACTGGGGGCAAGAC.

As regards this clone: Gene names denote mouse genes. Additional DNA sequences in this sample encode the identical CDR3. CDR3 sequence reads: CASSDAWGGGQNTLYF. CDR3 DNA, as far as it was read: TGTGCCAGCAGTGATGCTTGGGGGGGAGGTCAAAAC. The chain carries TRBV13-1 and TRBJ2-4, with 8 bases fitting TRBD2. The read comes to an end 4 residues before the CDR3 does, leaving the germline J gene to fill in the end. Germline CDR1 is NSHNY and CDR2 is SYGAGN. This CDR3 is 16 amino acids long. V was clipped by 0 bases and J by 1 base; unmatched bases: 4.

This clone was counted only a few times. Gene names refer to mouse genes. The CDR3 goes on 3 residues after the read ends, and that part is filled in from the germline J gene. The V and J genes are TRBV1 and TRBJ1-6; tentative D call: TRBD1 (6 bases). TRBJ1-6 is marked as an open reading frame, function uncertain. The CDR3 covers 15 residues. The germline V and J ends were trimmed by 6 bases and 5 bases, with 14 bases remaining between them. Germline V CDR1 and CDR2: NSQYPW, LRSPGD (reference sequence). Incomplete CDR3 DNA: TGCACCTGCAGAGCCACAGGGAGTGATAATTCGCCC. This translates into CTCRATGSDNSP. The entire CDR3 protein reads CTCRATGSDNSPLYF.

In the case of this clone: Gene names refer to mouse genes. The read finishes 4 residues shy of the CDR3 end, and the germline J gene is used to complete it. V and J are TRBV17 and TRBJ2-5; 10 nucleotides agree with TRBD1. Germline V gives CDR1 MNHDT, CDR2 YYDKIL. CDR3 length: 18 residues. The CDR3 here is CASSRDVGQGRVMDTQYF. Incomplete CDR3 DNA: TGTGCTAGCAGTAGAGATGTGGGACAGGGGCGTGTGATGGAC.

On this clone itself: Mouse names are used for the genes. The observed sequence ends 4 residues before the CDR3 terminus, with the missing tail filled in from the germline J gene. This rearrangement joins TRBV2 to TRBJ2-1; 10 bases fit TRBD2. J gave up 0 bases and V 1 base, and 0 bases lay outside the gene matches. Germline CDR1 is LGHNA and CDR2 is YSYQKL. This CDR3 is built from 16 residues. The CDR3 region is CASSQGTGGNYAEQFF. CDR3 bases read: TGTGCCAGCAGCCAAGGGACTGGGGGTAACTATGCT.

Notes on this clone: Gene names follow the mouse nomenclature. The CDR3 goes on 4 residues after the read ends, and that part is filled in from the germline J gene. The identical CDR3 is also encoded by other nucleotide sequences in the sample. The chain employs TRBV1 and TRBJ1-2; 7 bases map to TRBD1. With 3 bases clipped from V and 0 bases from J, the junction kept 4 bases outside the gene matches. Germline V gene sequence: CDR1 NSQYPW, CDR2 LRSPGD (reference sequence). The CDR3 loop spans 15 amino acids. Incomplete CDR3 DNA: TGCACCTGCAGTGCGTCCGGGACAGCAAACTCC. Translating it yields CTCSASGTANS. The whole CDR3 sequence reads CTCSASGTANSDYTF.

This clone was detected only a few times. This clone may be a read error of a much larger clone one base away. Gene names refer to mouse genes. The sequence runs out 4 residues before the end of the CDR3; the remainder is reconstructed from the germline J gene. The V gene is TRBV13-2, the J gene TRBJ2-7; possibly TRBD1 or TRBD2 for D (6 bases each). Germline loops: CDR1 NNHNN, CDR2 SYGAGS (reference sequence). The CDR3 has 12 amino acids. This CDR3 reads CASGDGGHEQYF. The sequenced part of the CDR3 DNA is TGTGCCAGCGGTGATGGGGGGCAT.

The sample holds a few counts of this clone. The genes and germline here are from mouse. The read gets to within 3 residues of the CDR3 end, and the germline J gene fills in the rest. This chain uses TRBV19 with TRBJ1-6, with 7 bases lining up with TRBD1. TRBJ1-6 is flagged as an ORF with uncertain function. CDR3 length equals 17 residues. The germline V gene encodes CDR1 FNHDT and CDR2 SITEND (reference sequence). The trim removed 4 bases at V and 7 bases at J, leaving 14 bases unmatched. The covered CDR3 bases are TGTGCCAGCAGTCCTACAGGGGAGGGGAGAACAAATTCGCCC. It yields the protein CASSPTGEGRTNSP. The CDR3 as a whole reads CASSPTGEGRTNSPLYF.

This clone appeared a few times. Genes and germline come from the mouse. The read falls 4 residues short of the CDR3 end, and the missing part is taken from the germline J gene. The chain joins TRBV13-1 to TRBJ2-7, with TRBD2 identical over 10 bases. This CDR3 is built from 14 residues. The ends lost 6 bases at V and 2 bases at J; junction bases unmatched: 5. CDR1 and CDR2 (germline): NSHNY, SYGAGN. The CDR3 bases that were read are TGTGCCAGCAAATCCGGGACTGGGGCCTAT. Its translation: CASKSGTGAY. The CDR3 in its entirety is CASKSGTGAYEQYF.

As concerns this clone: Any gene name here is a mouse gene name. The sequenced fragment ends 4 residues before the CDR3 boundary, so the rest is inferred from the germline J gene. Other DNA sequences in this specimen translate into the identical CDR3. The chain uses TRBV13-1 and TRBJ1-2; 11 positions match TRBD1. V trimming: 2 bases; J trimming: 4 bases; junction bases outside the gene matches: 1. The CDR3 covers 14 residues. The V gene's germline CDR1 is NSHNY and CDR2 SYGAGN. The CDR3 loop is CASSEGTGGSDYTF. Partial CDR3 DNA: TGTGCCAGCAGTGAGGGGACAGGGGGCTCC.

A remark on this clone: Gene and germline names: mouse. With the read ending 4 residues before the CDR3 end, the germline J gene is used to fill in that end. The sample carries other DNA sequences with the same CDR3. The rearrangement joins TRBV13-1 to TRBJ2-1; a weak D match, TRBD2 (7 bases). The CDR3 consists of 14 residues. CDR1 NSHNY and CDR2 SYGAGN come from the germline V gene. CDR3 DNA, as far as it was read: TGTGCCAGCAGTGATGCGGGGGGCGAGGCT. It specifies CASSDAGGEA. The CDR3, in full, reads CASSDAGGEAEQFF.

This clone was recorded a few times. Gene names and germline refer to mouse. The read comes to an end 4 residues before the CDR3 does, leaving the germline J gene to fill in the end. V gene TRBV13-1 combines with J gene TRBJ2-3, with D perhaps matching TRBD1 (6 bases). V lost 2 bases to trimming and J lost 0 bases, with 10 bases between them. Germline lookup yields CDR1 NSHNY and CDR2 SYGAGN. The CDR3 has 15 amino acids. The sequenced CDR3 bases are TGTGCCAGCAGTGAAAGGGACATTAGTGCAGAA. Its translation is CASSERDISAE. The entire CDR3 protein is CASSERDISAETLYF.

In its sample, this clone was seen a few times. These gene names are mouse names. The CDR3 goes on 4 residues after the read ends, and that part is filled in from the germline J gene. The V call is TRBV15, the J call TRBJ1-2; TRBD1 matches at 8 bases. CDR3 length: 15 amino acids. V shed 6 bases, J shed 2 bases, and the junction held 8 bases outside the gene matches. Looked up from germline, CDR1 is SGHND and CDR2 is FRSKSL. The CDR3 is CASSPRTGMNSDYTF. Partial CDR3 DNA: TGTGCCAGCAGCCCTCGGACAGGGATGAACTCC.

This clone came up many times. Gene names and germline refer to mouse. The read is 4 residues too short to cover the CDR3 end, so that end is filled in from the germline J gene. Other DNA sequences of this sample code for an identical CDR3. The V call is TRBV13-3, the J call TRBJ2-2; D is perhaps TRBD2 (7 bases). Germline CDR1 NNHDY, CDR2 SYVADS. Trimming stripped 2 bases from V and 2 bases from J, with 10 bases between. This CDR3 is built from 15 residues. Partial CDR3 DNA: TGTGCCAGCAGTGAGAGGGGGGCGAACACCGGG. It encodes CASSERGANTG. The CDR3 in full is CASSERGANTGQLYF.

This clone turned up a few times. Genes here carry mouse names. The CDR3 end lies 4 residues beyond the end of the read and is filled in from the germline J gene. The chain uses TRBV1 and TRBJ2-2, with 9 bases identical to TRBD1. From germline, CDR1 is NSQYPW and CDR2 LRSPGD (reference sequence). This CDR3 region has 16 residues. After removal of 2 bases from V and 4 bases from J, the junction contained 5 bases not matched to a gene. The CDR3 sequence is CTCSAPGQGPTGQLYF. The part of the CDR3 DNA that was read is TGCACCTGCAGTGCACCGGGACAGGGTCCCACCGGG.